The 20 T cell receptor beta chains below all came from one sample that was sequenced in a study of blood T cell repertoires in COVID-19. Libraries were prepared by immunoSEQ multiplex PCR; TCRdb keeps only in-frame clonotypes and omits some of them. The sample includes fewer than 250,000 clones, approximately 86% of them seen just once. The sample taken for sequencing was PBMCs or T cells enriched from blood (not recorded which). These receptors were obtained from a woman aged 35 to 49 with acute COVID-19.

The V and J genes are TRBV5-6 and TRBJ2-3, with TRBD2 identical over 13 bases. This CDR3 is built from 17 residues. Germline trimming cut 2 bases from V and 0 bases from J; bases unmatched to any gene: 3. CDR1 is SGHDT and CDR2 is YYEEEE in the germline V gene. The CDR3 DNA sequence: TGTGCCAGCAGCTTTCCGGGACTAGCGGGAAGCACAGATACGCAGTATTTT. As protein: CASSFPGLAGSTDTQYF. Drawing the rest from reference TRBV5-6 and TRBJ2-3, the complete variable domain is DAGVTQSPTHLIKTRGQQVTLRCSPKSGHDTVSWYQQALGQGPQFIFQYYEEEERQRGNFPDRFSGHQFPNYSSELNVNALLLGDSALYLCASSFPGLAGSTDTQYFGPGTRLTVL.

The CDR3 loop is CASSLGVGNSYEQYF. The CDR3 DNA sequence: TGTGCCAGCAGCTTGGGGGTGGGCAATTCCTACGAGCAGTACTTC. The chain joins TRBV5-5 to TRBJ2-7; no reliable D call. Per the germline V gene, CDR1 is SGHKS and CDR2 is YYEKEE (reference sequence). Deletions cut 0 bases from V and 1 base from J, with 11 bases between. The CDR3 is made up of 15 amino acids.

The J gene is TRBJ1-1, the V gene TRBV5-1; 8 bases match TRBD1. This CDR3 has 16 amino acids. The V gene end was trimmed by 4 bases and the J gene end by 2 bases; junction bases not matched to a gene: 10. Germline V gives CDR1 SGHRS, CDR2 YFSETQ. CDR3 amino acids: CASSLNIGQGNTEAFF. Here the CDR3 DNA reads TGCGCCAGCAGCCTCAACATAGGACAGGGAAACACTGAAGCTTTCTTT. Full variable domain (missing parts from reference TRBV5-1 and TRBJ1-1): KAGVTQTPRYLIKTRGQQVTLSCSPISGHRSVSWYQQTPGQGLQFLFEYFSETQRNKGNFPGRFSGRQFSNSRSEMNVSTLELGDSALYLCASSLNIGQGNTEAFFGQGTRLTVV.

The gene calls are TRBV19 and TRBJ2-2; TRBD2 matches 10 bases. Germline CDR1 and CDR2: LNHDA and SQIVND (reference sequence). The CDR3 is 16 residues long. Losses at the gene ends were 5 bases for V and 7 bases for J; bases not matched to a gene: 10. CDR3 coding DNA: TGTGCCAGTAGTTCCCGGCTAGCGGGAGCTTTCGGGGAGCTGTTTTTT. As protein: CASSSRLAGAFGELFF.

The rearrangement links TRBV7-9 to TRBJ1-2; D is possibly TRBD1 (5 bases). Germline CDR1 SEHNR, CDR2 FQNEAQ (reference sequence). The V end lost 4 bases, the J end lost 6 bases, and 9 bases lay between the germline ends. The length of the CDR3 is 12 residues. CDR3 in amino acids: CASSWGVDGYTF. The DNA for the CDR3 is TGTGCCAGCAGCTGGGGGGTGGATGGCTACACCTTC.

This clone showed up just a few times. The chain couples TRBV7-9 to TRBJ2-7, with a weak D call TRBD2 (6 bases). With 5 bases removed from V and 0 bases from J, the gap between germline ends came to 23 bases. This CDR3 has 18 residues. Germline-derived CDR1 and CDR2 are SEHNR and FQNEAQ (reference sequence). CDR3 residues: CASSPPPVYSGVSYEQYF. CDR3 DNA sequence: TGTGCCAGCAGCCCCCCTCCTGTCTATAGCGGTGTCTCCTACGAGCAGTACTTC.

The J gene is TRBJ2-7, the V gene TRBV6-5; TRBD2 is a possible D gene (6 bases). The CDR3 consists of 13 residues. V lost 8 bases to trimming and J lost 2 bases, with 13 bases between them. Germline CDR1 reads MNHEY; CDR2 reads SVGAGI. CDR3 coding DNA: TGTGCCAGCGGCCGGGACTCTACCTACGAGCAGTACTTC. This encodes CASGRDSTYEQYF.

V gene TRBV11-3 combines with J gene TRBJ2-7; the match to TRBD2 covers 11 bases. Looked up from germline, CDR1 is SGHNT and CDR2 is YENEEA. The CDR3 contains 16 residues. Trimming at V came to 5 bases and at J to 3 bases, leaving 9 bases not matched to a gene. The CDR3 sequence: CASSRLLAGVYYEQYF. CDR3 in DNA: TGTGCCAGCAGCCGCTTACTAGCGGGAGTATACTACGAGCAGTACTTC.

The chain is built from TRBV28 and TRBJ1-1; 7 bases align to TRBD1. In germline, CDR1 is MDHEN, CDR2 SYDVKM. CDR3 size: 15 residues. The V and J ends lost 5 bases and 4 bases, in that order; junction bases with no gene match: 10. CDR3 loop: CASSEQGNVGTEAFF. The CDR3, as DNA: TGTGCCAGCAGTGAACAGGGGAATGTGGGCACTGAAGCTTTCTTT.

The chain joins TRBV5-5 to TRBJ2-7; TRBD1 might be the D (5 bases). V was clipped by 2 bases and J by 4 bases, with 10 bases between them. Per the germline V gene, CDR1 is SGHKS and CDR2 is YYEKEE (reference sequence). The CDR3 totals 13 residues. The CDR3 is CASSLLTGYEQYF. CDR3 DNA: TGTGCCAGCAGCTTATTAACAGGATACGAGCAGTACTTC. The whole variable domain, filled in from reference TRBV5-5 and TRBJ2-7, reads DAGVTQSPTHLIKTRGQQVTLRCSPISGHKSVSWYQQVLGQGPQFIFQYYEKEERGRGNFPDRFSARQFPNYSSELNVNALLLGDSALYLCASSLLTGYEQYFGPGTRLTVT.

The gene calls are TRBV24-1 and TRBJ2-6; the D gene is possibly TRBD1 (5 bases). Trimming cost V 6 bases and J 8 bases, with 16 bases left between them. Per the germline V gene, CDR1 is KGHDR and CDR2 is SFDVKD. The CDR3 has 15 residues. This CDR3 reads CATSLGREGTNVLTF. DNA for the CDR3: TGTGCCACCAGTCTGGGCAGGGAAGGGACCAACGTCCTGACTTTC.

The chain links TRBV9 to TRBJ1-3, with a possible D match to TRBD1 (5 bases). This CDR3 spans 14 amino acids. V lost 3 bases to trimming and J lost 4 bases, with 11 bases between them. CDR1 and CDR2 from the germline V gene are SGDLS and YYNGEE. CDR3 in DNA: TGTGCCAGCAGCGGGGCAGGGAAGGGAAACACCATATATTTT. It translates to CASSGAGKGNTIYF.

The V gene is TRBV2, the J gene TRBJ2-1; D is unclear. The germline V and J ends were trimmed by 8 bases and 0 bases, with 8 bases remaining between them. Germline values: CDR1 SNHLY, CDR2 FYNNEI. CDR3 length: 13 amino acids. CDR3 in DNA: TGTGCCAGCCTGGAGAGCTCCTACAATGAGCAGTTCTTC. It yields the protein CASLESSYNEQFF.

This chain joins TRBV10-2 and TRBJ1-3, with TRBD1 as a possible D gene (5 bases). V was pared by 5 bases and J by 4 bases, with 24 bases between. CDR3 length: 18 residues. The V gene's germline CDR1 is WSHSY and CDR2 SAAADI. In nucleotides, the CDR3 is TGCGCCAGCAGTCCCCGCAGCGGGACCGAGCTGGGAGGAAACACCATATATTTT. Translating it yields CASSPRSGTELGGNTIYF.

The chain couples TRBV7-3 to TRBJ2-7; 12 bases fit TRBD2. CDR1 is SGHTA, CDR2 FQGTGA, per germline. The CDR3 has 16 residues. The J segment lost 2 bases and the V segment lost 5 bases, leaving 7 bases of the junction unmatched. CDR3: CASSLSGTSGPYEQYF. The CDR3 region has the DNA TGTGCCAGCAGCCTCTCCGGGACTAGCGGGCCCTACGAGCAGTACTTC.

The chain employs TRBV6-2 or TRBV6-3 and TRBJ2-7, with 10 bases aligning to TRBD2. The CDR3 extends over 18 amino acids. J was trimmed by 1 base and V by 4 bases; bases with no gene match: 13. The V gene's germline CDR1 is MNHEY and CDR2 SVGEGT. Here the CDR3 reads CASSSTHLSGGTSYEQYF. CDR3 nucleotides: TGTGCCAGCAGTTCGACCCACCTTAGCGGGGGGACATCCTACGAGCAGTACTTC.

The CDR3 protein is CASSMTSSYNEQFF. The CDR3 DNA follows: TGTGCCAGCAGTATGACTAGCTCCTACAATGAGCAGTTCTTC. The chain is built from TRBV27 and TRBJ2-1; tentative D call: TRBD2 (6 bases). The CDR3 sequence is 14 residues long. V lost 5 bases and J 0 bases, leaving 8 bases between the germline ends. Germline V gene lookup returns CDR1 MNHEY and CDR2 SMNVEV (reference sequence).

The gene calls are TRBV24-1 and TRBJ2-1; 9 bases are shared with TRBD1. CDR1 and CDR2 from the germline V gene are KGHDR and SFDVKD. Trimming took 3 bases from V and 5 from J; bases not matched to a gene: 7. The CDR3 runs to 16 residues. CDR3 sequence reads: CATSDIGQGLNNEQFF. The DNA for the CDR3 is TGTGCCACCAGTGATATTGGACAGGGGTTAAACAATGAGCAGTTCTTC.

V gene TRBV5-1 combines with J gene TRBJ1-6; no reliable D call. V lost 3 bases, J lost 0 bases, and 16 bases lay in between. The CDR3 covers 18 residues. Germline V gene data show CDR1 as SGHRS and CDR2 as YFSETQ. DNA for the CDR3: TGCGCCAGCAGCTATTCATCAATCAAATCCTCCTATAATTCACCCCTCCACTTT. Its translation: CASSYSSIKSSYNSPLHF.

The genes are TRBV7-2 and TRBJ1-5; TRBD1 aligns across 7 bases. Germline V gene lookup returns CDR1 SGHTA and CDR2 FQGNSA. The J segment lost 6 bases and the V segment lost 2 bases, leaving 4 bases of the junction unmatched. The CDR3 sequence is 14 residues long. CDR3 region: CASSLRQGGQPQHF. The CDR3, as DNA: TGTGCCAGCAGCTTACGACAGGGCGGTCAGCCCCAGCATTTT. The variable domain in full, with the rest retrieved from reference TRBV7-2 and TRBJ1-5, is GAGVSQSPSNKVTEKGKDVELRCDPISGHTALYWYRQSLGQGLEFLIYFQGNSAPDKSGLPSDRFSAERTGGSVSTLTIQRTQQEDSAVYLCASSLRQGGQPQHFGDGTRLSIL.